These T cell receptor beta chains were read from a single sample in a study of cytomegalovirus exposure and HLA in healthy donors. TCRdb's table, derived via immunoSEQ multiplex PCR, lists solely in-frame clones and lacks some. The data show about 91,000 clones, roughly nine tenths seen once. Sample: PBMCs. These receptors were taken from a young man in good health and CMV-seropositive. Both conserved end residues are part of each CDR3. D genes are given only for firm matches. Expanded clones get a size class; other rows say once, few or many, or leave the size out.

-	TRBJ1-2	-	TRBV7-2	TGTGCCAGCAGCCAAACCACAGGGTTCTCTAATGGCTACACCTTC	CASSQTTGFSNGYTF
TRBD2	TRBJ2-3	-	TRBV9	TGTGCCAGCGGGGCTCTAGGGACTAGCAGAGCAGATACGCAGTATTTT	CASGALGTSRADTQYF
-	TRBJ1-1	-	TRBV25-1	TGTGCCAGCAGTGCACAGGTGAACACTGAAGCTTTCTTT	CASSAQVNTEAFF
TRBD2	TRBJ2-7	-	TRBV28	TGTGCCAGCATTGGGGCCGGGGGGTACGGACTAGCGGGAGGGCCCATCTACGAGCAGTACTTC	CASIGAGGYGLAGGPIYEQYF
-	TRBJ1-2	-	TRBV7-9	TGTGCCAGCAGCTTAGGCGGGGGTGCAGGCGGCTACACCTTC	CASSLGGGAGGYTF
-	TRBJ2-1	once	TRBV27	TGTGCCAGCAAGTCTTGGCGGAGCTCCTACAATGAGCAGTTCTTC	CASKSWRSSYNEQFF
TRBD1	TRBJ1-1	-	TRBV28	TGTGCCAGCAGGGGGACAGGGATCACTGAAGCTTTCTTT	CASRGTGITEAFF
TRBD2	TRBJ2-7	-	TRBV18	TGTGCCAGCTCAACCGGGGGGTCGCCCTACGAGCAGTACTTC	CASSTGGSPYEQYF
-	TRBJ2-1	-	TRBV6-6	TGTGCCAGCAGTCTCCCGACTAGTGCTGAGCAGTTCTTC	CASSLPTSAEQFF
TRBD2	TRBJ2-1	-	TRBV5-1	TGCGCCAGCAGCTATACTAGCGGGCGTTACAATGAGCAGTTCTTC	CASSYTSGRYNEQFF
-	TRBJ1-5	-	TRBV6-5	TGTGCCAGCAGCCGAGGGGGAGGGACGGCGCCCCAGCATTTT	CASSRGGGTAPQHF
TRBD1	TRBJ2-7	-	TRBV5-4	TGTGCCAGCAGCTTGGGACAGGGGCGCTACGAGCAGTACTTC	CASSLGQGRYEQYF
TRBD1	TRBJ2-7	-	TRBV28	TGTGCCAGCAGGGGACAGCCCCTCTTGGGCTACGAGCAGTACTTC	CASRGQPLLGYEQYF
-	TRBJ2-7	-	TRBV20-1	TGCAGTGCCCCGGGACACTACGAGCAGTACTTC	CSAPGHYEQYF
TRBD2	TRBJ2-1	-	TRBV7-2	TGTGCCAGCAGCTCCGGGACTAGCGGGAGTAGTTACAATGAGCAGTTCTTC	CASSSGTSGSSYNEQFF
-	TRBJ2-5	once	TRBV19	TGTGCCAGTTCCTCCGACTTTGCGGGAAACCAAGAGACCCAGTACTTC	CASSSDFAGNQETQYF
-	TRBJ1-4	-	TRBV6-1	TGTGCCAGCAGAACACGGGCAACTAATGAAAAACTGTTTTTT	CASRTRATNEKLFF
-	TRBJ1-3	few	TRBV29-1	TGCAGCGTTGTCCGCGGCTCTGGAAACACCATATATTTT	CSVVRGSGNTIYF
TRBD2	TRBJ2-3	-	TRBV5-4	TGTGCCAGCAGCTTGGGGGACTATAGCACAGATACGCAGTATTTT	CASSLGDYSTDTQYF
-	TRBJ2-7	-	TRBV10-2	TGCGCCAGCAGCCCAGGACTTTCCTACGAGCAGTACTTC	CASSPGLSYEQYF
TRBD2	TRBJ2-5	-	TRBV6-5	TGTGCCAGCTTGAGCGGGGAAGAGACCCAGTACTTC	CASLSGEETQYF
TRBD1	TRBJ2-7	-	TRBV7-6	TGTGCCAGCAGCTTAGGTCGGCAGGGGGTGGGGGAGCAGTACTTC	CASSLGRQGVGEQYF
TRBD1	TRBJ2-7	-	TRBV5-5	TGTGCCAGCAGCTTGACATTCGACAGGGAAAACTTC	CASSLTFDRENF
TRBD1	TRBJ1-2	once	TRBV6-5	TGTGCCAGCACCAAGAGGGGGCGCTCTGGCTACACCTTC	CASTKRGRSGYTF
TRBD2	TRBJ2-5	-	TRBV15	TGTGCCACCAGCAGGACGCTAGCGGAAACCCAGTACTTC	CATSRTLAETQYF
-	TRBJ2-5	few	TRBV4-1	TGCGCCAGCAGCCAATGGAGACAAGAGACCCAGTACTTC	CASSQWRQETQYF
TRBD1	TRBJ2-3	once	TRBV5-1	TGCGCCAGCAGCCTCCAGACAGGGGTTAGCACAGATACGCAGTATTTT	CASSLQTGVSTDTQYF
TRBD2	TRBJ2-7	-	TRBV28	TGTGCCAGCAGTACCCATAGGACTAGCGGGAGGGCCACAGGCTCCTACGAGCAGTACTTC	CASSTHRTSGRATGSYEQYF
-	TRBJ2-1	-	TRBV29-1	TGCAGCGTCCCCTTAAGGGGCAATGAGCAGTTCTTC	CSVPLRGNEQFF
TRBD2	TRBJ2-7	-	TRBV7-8	TGTGCCAGCAGCTTAGCGCGCGGGAGCTCCTACGAGCAGTACTTC	CASSLARGSSYEQYF
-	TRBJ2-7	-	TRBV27	TGTGCCAGCAGTTTCGGTCCTGTTGGTATAGGGGGAGGGCTCGGCCACGAGCAGTACTTC	CASSFGPVGIGGGLGHEQYF
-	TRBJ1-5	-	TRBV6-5	TGTGCCAGCAGTTACTCGAGCAGGAATCAGCCCCAGCATTTT	CASSYSSRNQPQHF
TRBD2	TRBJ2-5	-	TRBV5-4	TGTGCCAGCAGCCCGACTAGCGGGTACCAAGAGACCCAGTACTTC	CASSPTSGYQETQYF
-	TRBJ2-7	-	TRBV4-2	TGTGCCAGCAGCCAAGGTGGACAGTATTACTTC	CASSQGGQYYF
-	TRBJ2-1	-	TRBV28	TGTGCCAGCAGTTTGGCCGTCAATGAGCAGTTCTTC	CASSLAVNEQFF
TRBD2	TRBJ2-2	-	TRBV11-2	TGTGCCAGCAGCTTAGACGGGACTAGCGGCACCGGGGAGCTGTTTTTT	CASSLDGTSGTGELFF
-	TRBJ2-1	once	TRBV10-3	TGTGCCATCAGTGAGTCGCGGTCAAATGTTAAGCAGTTCTTC	CAISESRSNVKQFF
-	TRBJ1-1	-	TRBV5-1	TGCGCCAGCATGGAAGTTTTGGCAGGTGGCACTGAAGCTTTCTTT	CASMEVLAGGTEAFF
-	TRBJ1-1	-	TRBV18	TGTGCCAGCTCACCACCCTCCAGTAACACTGAAGCTTTCTTT	CASSPPSSNTEAFF
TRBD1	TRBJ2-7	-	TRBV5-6	TGTGCCAGCAGCTCGACAGGGTCCCTCATGAGCGAGCAGTACTTC	CASSSTGSLMSEQYF
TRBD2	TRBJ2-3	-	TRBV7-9	TGTGCCAGCAGCACCACTAGCGGTAACACAGATACGCAGTATTTT	CASSTTSGNTDTQYF
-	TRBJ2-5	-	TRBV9	TGTGCCAGCAGCGTAACCGGGAGAGAGACCCAGTACTTC	CASSVTGRETQYF
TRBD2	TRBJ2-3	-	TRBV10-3	TGTGCCATCAGGACCGGGACTAGCGGGACAGATACGCAGTATTTT	CAIRTGTSGTDTQYF
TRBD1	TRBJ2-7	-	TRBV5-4	TGTGCCAGCAGCCCGGGACAGGGGGAAACCTACGAGCAGTACTTC	CASSPGQGETYEQYF
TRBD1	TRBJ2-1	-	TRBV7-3	TGTGCCAGCAGCCCGACAGGGGGAAACAATGAGCAGTTCTTC	CASSPTGGNNEQFF
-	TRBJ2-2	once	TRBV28	TGTGCCAGCAGTTTGACTAGTAGGGACACCGGGGAGCTGTTTTTT	CASSLTSRDTGELFF
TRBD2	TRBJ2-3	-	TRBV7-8	TGTGCCAGCAGCCCTAGGGGCGGGGGTAGCACAGATACGCAGTATTTT	CASSPRGGGSTDTQYF
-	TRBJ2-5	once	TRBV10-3	TGTGCCATCAGTGAACCGGACAGAGAGACCCAGTACTTC	CAISEPDRETQYF
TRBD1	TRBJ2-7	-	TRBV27	TGTGCCAGCAGTAACGGACAGGGATCCTACGAGCAGTACTTC	CASSNGQGSYEQYF
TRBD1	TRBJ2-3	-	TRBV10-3	TGTGCCATCAGTCATGAGACAGGGACAGATACGCAGTATTTT	CAISHETGTDTQYF
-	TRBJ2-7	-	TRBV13	TGTGCCAGCAGCTCAAGCTTGCGGGCCTACGAGCAGTACTTC	CASSSSLRAYEQYF
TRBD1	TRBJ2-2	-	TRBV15	TGTGCCACCAGTGGACAGGGTGTTTTATTGAACACCGGGGAGCTGTTTTTT	CATSGQGVLLNTGELFF
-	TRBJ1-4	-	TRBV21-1	TGTGCCAGCAGCAAAGTGAGGGGGCTGGCTAATGAAAAACTGTTTTTT	CASSKVRGLANEKLFF
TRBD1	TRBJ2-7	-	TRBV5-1	TGCGCCAGCAGCCGGGGACAGTCGACCGAGCAGTACTTC	CASSRGQSTEQYF